A selection of T cell receptor beta chains follows, all from one sample in a study of shared clonotypes between healthy human individuals. Measured with immunoSEQ multiplex PCR; TCRdb has only the in-frame clones, and not every one. The sample yields roughly 2 million clones, 90% to 95% seen once. Sequences were obtained from naive CD4+ T cells sorted from blood. These receptors originate from a young man in good health. The CDR3 runs from the conserved cysteine through the conserved F or W. The D gene is left open where the match is weak. For some rows the clone size is stated as once, few or many, or as a class when expanded; others skip it.

>few|TRBD1|TRBJ1-6|TRBV4-1|14
CASRTGVGNSPLHF
TGCGCCAGCCGGACAGGGGTCGGTAATTCACCCCTCCACTTT
>-|TRBD1|TRBJ1-1|TRBV6-1|15
CASTRAGGLYTEAFF
TGTGCCAGCACCCGAGCAGGGGGTTTGTACACTGAAGCTTTCTTT
>-|TRBD2|TRBJ2-3|TRBV2|14
CANSQLASTDTQYF
TGTGCCAACTCTCAACTAGCGAGCACAGATACGCAGTATTTT
>-|-|TRBJ1-6|TRBV5-6|17
CASSSATKQGKGSPLHF
TGTGCCAGCAGCTCCGCGACAAAGCAGGGCAAGGGTTCACCCCTCCACTTT
>-|TRBD1|TRBJ1-2|TRBV6-5|15
CASSYGDRAAYGYTF
TGTGCCAGCAGTTACGGGGACAGGGCGGCTTATGGCTACACCTTC
>-|-|TRBJ1-6|TRBV5-1|15
CASSLVGDYNSPLHF
TGCGCCAGCAGCTTGGTGGGGGACTATAATTCACCCCTCCACTTT
>-|TRBD2|TRBJ2-3|TRBV25-1|14
CASRETSGEGTQYF
TGTGCCAGCAGGGAGACTAGCGGGGAGGGTACGCAGTATTTT
>-|-|TRBJ2-3|TRBV6-6|13
CASSLYRADTQYF
TGTGCCAGCAGTCTATACAGGGCAGATACGCAGTATTTT
>-|TRBD2|TRBJ2-1|TRBV2|15
CASSEGPGLASEQFF
TGTGCCAGCAGTGAAGGACCGGGACTAGCGAGTGAGCAGTTCTTC
>once|-|TRBJ1-2|TRBV6-5|14
CASSYSKTVYGYTF
TGTGCCAGCAGTTACTCGAAGACAGTCTATGGCTACACCTTC
>-|-|TRBJ1-5|TRBV11-2|17
CASSLDGLGGGNQPQHF
TGTGCCAGCAGCTTAGATGGGCTGGGGGGCGGCAATCAGCCCCAGCATTTT
>-|-|TRBJ2-3|TRBV5-1|15
CASSLFSGLADTQYF
TGCGCCAGCAGCTTATTTAGCGGCTTGGCAGATACGCAGTATTTT
>-|TRBD1|TRBJ1-6|TRBV27|19
CASSTRQGRAEAANSPLHF
TGTGCCAGCAGTACCCGACAGGGAAGAGCCGAGGCGGCCAATTCACCCCTCCACTTT
>-|TRBD2|TRBJ2-1|TRBV29-1|14
CSVLPGLAPNEQFF
TGCAGCGTCTTACCGGGACTAGCGCCCAATGAGCAGTTCTTC
>-|-|TRBJ1-2|TRBV18|13
CASSPQGGHGYTF
TGTGCCAGCTCACCTCAGGGAGGACATGGCTACACCTTC
>few|-|TRBJ1-1|TRBV20-1|11
CSAPYNTEAFF
TGCAGTGCTCCGTATAACACTGAAGCTTTCTTT
>-|-|TRBJ2-4|TRBV7-9|17
CASSRDAAPLAKNIQYF
TGTGCCAGCAGCCGGGACGCAGCCCCTCTAGCCAAAAACATTCAGTACTTC
>-|-|TRBJ2-6|TRBV28|14
CASLEGTGANVLTF
TGTGCCAGCCTTGAGGGGACAGGGGCCAACGTCCTGACTTTC
>-|-|TRBJ2-1|TRBV10-3|16
CAIRQQESGTYNEQFF
TGTGCCATCAGGCAACAAGAAAGCGGAACCTACAATGAGCAGTTCTTC
>once|-|TRBJ2-7|TRBV5-1|12
CASSVTGDEQYF
TGCGCCAGCAGCGTAACGGGGGACGAGCAGTACTTC
>once|-|TRBJ1-6|TRBV25-1|13
CASSAPENSPLHF
TGTGCCAGCAGTGCCCCAGAGAATTCACCCCTCCACTTT
>-|TRBD2|TRBJ2-4|TRBV7-2|15
CASSTSGFGKNIQYF
TGTGCCAGCAGCACTAGCGGTTTTGGCAAAAACATTCAGTACTTC
>-|TRBD1|TRBJ2-1|TRBV19|13
CASNGQGANEQFF
TGTGCCAGTAATGGACAGGGGGCCAATGAGCAGTTCTTC
>once|-|TRBJ2-4|TRBV25-1|13
CASRQGWENIQYF
TGTGCCAGCAGGCAGGGGTGGGAGAACATTCAGTACTTC
>-|-|TRBJ1-1|TRBV10-2|14
CASIPTGTNTEAFF
TGCGCCAGCATTCCGACAGGAACGAACACTGAAGCTTTCTTT
>-|-|TRBJ2-1|TRBV30|15
CAWSALVRSYNEQFF
TGTGCCTGGAGTGCACTAGTTCGTTCCTACAATGAGCAGTTCTTC
>-|-|TRBJ2-7|TRBV6-5|15
CASRTKTGGAYEQYF
TGTGCCAGCAGGACTAAGACAGGAGGTGCCTACGAGCAGTACTTC